A selection of T cell receptor beta chains follows, all from one sample in a study of shared clonotypes between healthy human individuals. Assay used: immunoSEQ multiplex PCR; TCRdb lists only in-frame clones, some missing. Altogether about 980,000 clones are present, over 60% being singletons, with the ten largest covering around 1.5%. Specimen: memory CD4+ T cells sorted from blood. These receptors were obtained from a man aged 18 to 30 in good health. CDR3s include the opening cysteine and the closing phenylalanine or tryptophan. The D gene is left open where the match is weak. Clone size is given for some rows only: seen once, a few or many times, or a class if the clone is expanded.

v_call: TRBV25-1; cdr3_length: 13; clone_size: .; j_call: TRBJ1-1; d_call: TRBD1; cdr3_nt: TGTGCCAGCGTAAGGGGGCCAGACACTGAAGCTTTCTTT; cdr3_aa: CASVRGPDTEAFF
v_call: TRBV11-1; cdr3_length: 16; clone_size: .; j_call: TRBJ2-3; d_call: .; cdr3_nt: TGTGCCAGCAGCCCAGATCTTCGAGCCAGCACAGATACGCAGTATTTT; cdr3_aa: CASSPDLRASTDTQYF
v_call: TRBV9; cdr3_length: 14; clone_size: once; j_call: TRBJ1-1; d_call: TRBD1; cdr3_nt: TGTGCCAGCAGCGCAGGGACAGGGGCCACTGAAGCTTTCTTT; cdr3_aa: CASSAGTGATEAFF
v_call: TRBV2; cdr3_length: 14; clone_size: .; j_call: TRBJ2-5; d_call: TRBD1; cdr3_nt: TGTGCCAGCAGCCGACAGGGGCTCCTGGAGACCCAGTACTTC; cdr3_aa: CASSRQGLLETQYF
v_call: TRBV30; cdr3_length: 18; clone_size: .; j_call: TRBJ1-2; d_call: .; cdr3_nt: TGTGCCTGGAGTCGGTCCCTGTCGGGGACTGGAGCTAACTATGGCTACACCTTC; cdr3_aa: CAWSRSLSGTGANYGYTF
v_call: TRBV9; cdr3_length: 14; clone_size: .; j_call: TRBJ1-2; d_call: .; cdr3_nt: TGTGCCAGCAGCCCCGAGTGGGACGCTAATGGCTACACCTTC; cdr3_aa: CASSPEWDANGYTF
v_call: TRBV14; cdr3_length: 13; clone_size: .; j_call: TRBJ1-2; d_call: .; cdr3_nt: TGTGCCACCCCAGGGCTGGAGGACTATGGCTACACCTTC; cdr3_aa: CATPGLEDYGYTF
v_call: TRBV28; cdr3_length: 15; clone_size: .; j_call: TRBJ1-2; d_call: TRBD1; cdr3_nt: TGTGCCAGCAGTTCTAACCGGGACAGGACTTATGGCTACACCTTC; cdr3_aa: CASSSNRDRTYGYTF
v_call: TRBV6-5; cdr3_length: 15; clone_size: .; j_call: TRBJ1-5; d_call: .; cdr3_nt: TGTGCCAGCAGTGCCGACAGATCCTTCAATCAGCCCCAGCATTTT; cdr3_aa: CASSADRSFNQPQHF
v_call: TRBV7-2; cdr3_length: 14; clone_size: .; j_call: TRBJ2-7; d_call: .; cdr3_nt: TGTGCCAGCAGCTTAAGGGCCTCGATCTACGAGCAGTACTTC; cdr3_aa: CASSLRASIYEQYF
v_call: TRBV11-2; cdr3_length: 15; clone_size: .; j_call: TRBJ1-4; d_call: .; cdr3_nt: TGTGCCAGCAGCGGGGACGGTTCAACTAATGAAAAACTGTTTTTT; cdr3_aa: CASSGDGSTNEKLFF
v_call: TRBV29-1; cdr3_length: 15; clone_size: few; j_call: TRBJ2-3; d_call: TRBD2; cdr3_nt: TGCAGCGTTGAAATAGAAAGCGGGACCTCCGATACGCAGTATTTT; cdr3_aa: CSVEIESGTSDTQYF
v_call: TRBV7-2; cdr3_length: 15; clone_size: .; j_call: TRBJ1-2; d_call: .; cdr3_nt: TGTGCCAGCAGCTTACGGAGGGAAACTAACTATGGCTACACCTTC; cdr3_aa: CASSLRRETNYGYTF
v_call: TRBV7-9; cdr3_length: 15; clone_size: .; j_call: TRBJ2-5; d_call: .; cdr3_nt: TGTGCCAGCAGTGGGGCGTGGGGGACCCAAGAGACCCAGTACTTC; cdr3_aa: CASSGAWGTQETQYF
v_call: TRBV30; cdr3_length: 13; clone_size: .; j_call: TRBJ1-1; d_call: TRBD1; cdr3_nt: TGTGCCTGGAGTGTTGGGCAGGGGGCTATGGCTTTCTTT; cdr3_aa: CAWSVGQGAMAFF
v_call: TRBV5-1; cdr3_length: 14; clone_size: few; j_call: TRBJ2-2; d_call: .; cdr3_nt: TGCGCCAGCAGCTTGGAGCAGGTTTCGGGGGAGCTGTTTTTT; cdr3_aa: CASSLEQVSGELFF
v_call: TRBV28; cdr3_length: 10; clone_size: .; j_call: TRBJ1-1; d_call: .; cdr3_nt: TGTGCCAGCAAGTACGGTGAGGCTTTCTTT; cdr3_aa: CASKYGEAFF
v_call: TRBV25-1; cdr3_length: 13; clone_size: .; j_call: TRBJ1-6; d_call: .; cdr3_nt: TGTGCCAGCAGAGCCCCGTGGAATTCACCCCTCCACTTT; cdr3_aa: CASRAPWNSPLHF
v_call: TRBV7-9; cdr3_length: 17; clone_size: few; j_call: TRBJ1-2; d_call: .; cdr3_nt: TGTGCCAGCAGCTCACCCAAGGGGGGACTCCCTAACTATGGCTACACCTTC; cdr3_aa: CASSSPKGGLPNYGYTF
v_call: TRBV28; cdr3_length: 16; clone_size: .; j_call: TRBJ1-1; d_call: TRBD1; cdr3_nt: TGTGCCAGCAGTGGGAGACAGGGAGCGATGAACACTGAAGCTTTCTTT; cdr3_aa: CASSGRQGAMNTEAFF
v_call: TRBV5-1; cdr3_length: 16; clone_size: .; j_call: TRBJ2-1; d_call: .; cdr3_nt: TGCGCCAGCAGCTTGGGAGGCACGGCGGGATACAATGAGCAGTTCTTC; cdr3_aa: CASSLGGTAGYNEQFF
v_call: TRBV10-2; cdr3_length: 14; clone_size: .; j_call: TRBJ2-2; d_call: .; cdr3_nt: TGCGCCAGCAGGGAGGGGCGCCATACCGGGGAGCTGTTTTTT; cdr3_aa: CASREGRHTGELFF
v_call: TRBV5-6; cdr3_length: 15; clone_size: once; j_call: TRBJ1-4; d_call: .; cdr3_nt: TGTGCCAGCAGCTTCCGGGACAAGGCTAATGAAAAACTGTTTTTT; cdr3_aa: CASSFRDKANEKLFF